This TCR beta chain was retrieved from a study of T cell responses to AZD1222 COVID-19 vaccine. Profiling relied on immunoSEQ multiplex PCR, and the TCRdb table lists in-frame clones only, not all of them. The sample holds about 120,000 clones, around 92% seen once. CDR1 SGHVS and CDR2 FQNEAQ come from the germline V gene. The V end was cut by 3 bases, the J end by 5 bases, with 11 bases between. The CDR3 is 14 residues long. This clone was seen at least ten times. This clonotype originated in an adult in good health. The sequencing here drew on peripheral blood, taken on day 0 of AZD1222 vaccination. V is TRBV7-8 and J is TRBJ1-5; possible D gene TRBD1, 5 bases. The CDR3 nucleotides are TGTGCCAGCAGCTTCGGGGGGGAGGATCAGCCCCAGCATTTT. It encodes CASSFGGEDQPQHF.